Only one count was recorded for the clone carrying this T cell receptor beta chain. Antigen unknown. The CDR3 covers 15 residues. The germline V gene has CDR1 SGHRS and CDR2 YFSETQ. The trim removed 4 bases at V and 0 bases at J, leaving 7 bases unmatched. These data are taken from a study of shared clonotypes between healthy human individuals. Method: immunoSEQ multiplex PCR; TCRdb's copy keeps in-frame clones and lacks some. This table holds around 700,000 clones, about three quarters found once. Study observations and caveats: Researchers found naive subsets generally carried larger estimated richness than memory subsets.

Input material: memory CD4+ T cells sorted from blood. Subset noted: CD45RA-negative fraction. The sequence was collected from a young woman in good health. The chain combines TRBV5-1 with TRBJ2-7; 7 nucleotides agree with TRBD1. For the CDR3, the DNA is TGCGCCAGCAGCCCCGGACAGGAGACCTCCTACGAGCAGTACTTC. Protein sequence: CASSPGQETSYEQYF.